A selection of T cell receptor beta chains follows, all from one sample in a study of T cell changes during pregnancy in multiple sclerosis. Sequencing used immunoSEQ multiplex PCR; TCRdb keeps in-frame clones, though not all of them. The sample lists under 40,000 clones, 93% occurring once. Sequencing was performed on CD8+ T cells from peripheral blood mononuclear cells, taken in the third trimester of pregnancy. The receptor set was obtained from a female donor with multiple sclerosis, enrolled in a pregnancy study. Each CDR3 is given with its conserved first and last residue. A D gene is named only where the DNA matches it firmly. The size entry is marked missing in some rows and otherwise reads once, few, many or a size class.

V	D	size	J	DNA	CDR3
TRBV19	TRBD2	-	TRBJ2-5	TGTGCCAGTAGCGATCCGGGGAGGGAAGAGACCCAGTACTTC	CASSDPGREETQYF
TRBV19	-	-	TRBJ2-7	TGTGCCAGTAGCGAACAGAGAACTTCCTACGAGCAGTACTTC	CASSEQRTSYEQYF
TRBV10-3	-	-	TRBJ2-1	TGTGCCATCAGTGACGAGGGTTTAGATTCGGAGCAGTTCTTC	CAISDEGLDSEQFF
TRBV7-6	-	-	TRBJ2-7	TGTGCCAGCAGCTTATTGACAGCATCCTACGAGCAGTACTTC	CASSLLTASYEQYF
TRBV10-3	-	-	TRBJ2-7	TGTGCCACCAAAGTAGCGGACGAGCAGTACTTC	CATKVADEQYF
TRBV7-9	-	-	TRBJ2-1	TGTGCCAGCAGCCCACAGGGCTCCTACAATGAGCAGTTCTTC	CASSPQGSYNEQFF
TRBV19	-	-	TRBJ1-5	TGTGCCAGTAGTATAGACCGGGAGACACGGCCCCAGCATTTT	CASSIDRETRPQHF
TRBV10-2	-	-	TRBJ1-1	TGCGCCATCGGGCGGGGCACTGAAGCTTTCTTT	CAIGRGTEAFF
TRBV11-2	-	-	TRBJ1-1	TGTGCCAGCAGCTTAGGATCCCGGCGGTATTTCTTT	CASSLGSRRYFF
TRBV9	TRBD1	once	TRBJ2-3	TGTGCCAGCAGCAACCCCGGGACAGGGGGCACAGATACGCAGTATTTT	CASSNPGTGGTDTQYF
TRBV11-2	-	-	TRBJ1-4	TGTGCCAGCAGCCCCCCGACAGATGCAACTAATGAAAAACTGTTTTTT	CASSPPTDATNEKLFF
TRBV9	-	-	TRBJ1-2	TGTGCCAGTAACAGGGAGAACTATGGCTACACCTTC	CASNRENYGYTF
TRBV6-5	TRBD1	-	TRBJ1-2	TGTGCCAGCAGTTACCTGACAGGGAGCGGCTATGGCTACACCTTC	CASSYLTGSGYGYTF
TRBV4-2	TRBD1	-	TRBJ1-4	TGTGCCAGCAGCCAAGACACCGGGACAGGGGGTGAAAAACTGTTTTTT	CASSQDTGTGGEKLFF
TRBV2	-	-	TRBJ2-5	TGTGCCAGCAGCTTAGAGACCCAGTACTTC	CASSLETQYF
TRBV7-8	TRBD1	-	TRBJ1-2	TGTGCCAGCACCATATCCGGACAGGGACTTGCTGGCTACACCTTC	CASTISGQGLAGYTF
TRBV6-1	TRBD1	-	TRBJ2-1	TGTGCCAGCAGTGAGGGGACAGGCGTTGTAGGCTCCTACAATGAGCAGTTCTTC	CASSEGTGVVGSYNEQFF
TRBV20-1	-	-	TRBJ1-1	TGCAGTGCCCCGTACACTGAAGCTTTCTTT	CSAPYTEAFF
TRBV2	-	-	TRBJ1-1	TGTGCCAGCAGTGAGGGGGGGAACTGGGGGTGGGACACTGAAGCTTTCTTT	CASSEGGNWGWDTEAFF
TRBV6-5	TRBD2	-	TRBJ2-7	TGTGCCAGCAGTTACCGGGGACTAGCGGGGTCCTACGAGCAGTACTTC	CASSYRGLAGSYEQYF
TRBV5-1	-	-	TRBJ1-1	TGCGCCAGCAGCTTGGGGGGCGGGACGAACACTGAAGCTTTCTTT	CASSLGGGTNTEAFF
TRBV7-3	TRBD1	-	TRBJ1-1	TGTGCCAGCAGCTCGACAGGGGGCAACACTGAAGCTTTCTTT	CASSSTGGNTEAFF
TRBV4-2	TRBD1	-	TRBJ1-5	TGTGCCAGCAGCCAACGACAGGGCGGAGGCAATCAGCCCCAGCATTTT	CASSQRQGGGNQPQHF
TRBV13	TRBD1	once	TRBJ1-4	TGTGCCAGCAGCTTAGCAGGGGACAGGGAAACTCAGTTCGAAAAACTGTTTTTT	CASSLAGDRETQFEKLFF
TRBV2	TRBD2	-	TRBJ2-7	TGTGCCAGCAGTAGCGGGGGGGTCTACGAGCAGTACTTC	CASSSGGVYEQYF
TRBV7-6	TRBD1	-	TRBJ1-3	TGTGCCAGCAGCTCGACAGGGTCTGGAAACACCATATATTTT	CASSSTGSGNTIYF
TRBV21-1	-	-	TRBJ1-1	TGTGCCAGCAGCACCTTAGACAGGGGGCGCGGACTAGGGGGATCTGAAGCTTTCTTT	CASSTLDRGRGLGGSEAFF
TRBV6-6	TRBD1	-	TRBJ2-3	TGTGCCAGCCGGGACAGGGGGCTGGATACGCAGTATTTT	CASRDRGLDTQYF
TRBV27	TRBD2	-	TRBJ2-7	TGTGCCAGCATGTCAGCGGGGGGGACGGTCGAGCAGTACTTC	CASMSAGGTVEQYF
TRBV29-1	TRBD1	-	TRBJ1-2	TGCAGCGTTGAAAACCCGACAGGGGAACACTATGGCTACACCTTC	CSVENPTGEHYGYTF
TRBV13	TRBD1	-	TRBJ1-2	TGTGCCAGCAGCCGGACAGGAGGGAACTATGGCTACACCTTC	CASSRTGGNYGYTF
TRBV7-9	-	-	TRBJ2-3	TGTGCCAGCAGCGGGAGCCGTCTCGGGGTGTATGTGAATACGCAGTATTTT	CASSGSRLGVYVNTQYF
TRBV7-2	TRBD2	-	TRBJ2-7	TGTGCCAGCAGCTGGGGGGGGGACCCACCGGCTGAGCAGTACTTC	CASSWGGDPPAEQYF
TRBV7-3	-	-	TRBJ2-1	TGTGCCAGCAGCTTATTACGGCGAGGGCTCAATGAGCAGTTCTTC	CASSLLRRGLNEQFF
TRBV6-5	-	-	TRBJ2-5	TGTGCCAGCAGTATGACAGAGAGGATTGAAGAGACCCAGTACTTC	CASSMTERIEETQYF
TRBV27	-	few	TRBJ1-5	TGTGCCAGCAGTTTGGGGGGGAATTTCTGGCCCCAGCATTTT	CASSLGGNFWPQHF
TRBV7-8	TRBD2	-	TRBJ2-5	TGTGCCAGCAGCTATCCCCCGGGGGGGGCCCTCGGGAAAGAGACCCAGTACTTC	CASSYPPGGALGKETQYF
TRBV30	TRBD1	-	TRBJ1-3	TGTGCCTGGAGTCCCTGGACAGGGGACTCTGGAAACACCATATATTTT	CAWSPWTGDSGNTIYF
TRBV5-8	TRBD1	-	TRBJ1-3	TGTGCCAGCAGCTTGAGACAGGGAAGGGGTGGAAACACCATATATTTT	CASSLRQGRGGNTIYF
TRBV27	-	-	TRBJ1-1	TGTGCCAGCAGTTTAGCGCGGAGGAACACTGAAGCTTTCTTT	CASSLARRNTEAFF
TRBV27	TRBD1	-	TRBJ1-2	TGTGCCAGCAGTTTATCGCAGGGGGCTAACTATGGCTACACCTTC	CASSLSQGANYGYTF
TRBV13	-	few	TRBJ1-4	TGTGCCAGCAGCTTAAGTTATGACAGAGCGAATGAAAAACTGTTTTTT	CASSLSYDRANEKLFF
TRBV9	TRBD2	-	TRBJ2-3	TGTGCCAGCAGCGTAGAGGGACTAGCGGGGGGAATCACAGATACGCAGTATTTT	CASSVEGLAGGITDTQYF
TRBV7-6	-	-	TRBJ2-1	TGTGCCAGCAGCCCGCGCAGCGGGACACCCTACAATGAGCAGTTCTTC	CASSPRSGTPYNEQFF
TRBV11-2	-	-	TRBJ1-6	TGTGCCAGCAGCTTAGTATGGCAGGATAATTCACCCCTCCACTTT	CASSLVWQDNSPLHF